The source of this T cell receptor (beta chain) is a study of CD8 T cells in ankylosing spondylitis. Study-level findings and limits: In synovial fluid and blood from reactive arthritis, some motif variants were previously reported.

This clonotype was seen a handful of times. Its antigen is not known. The CDR3 has 16 residues. Trimming stripped 0 bases from V and 8 bases from J, with 16 bases between. CDR1 is LNHDA and CDR2 is SQIVND in the germline V gene (reference sequence). TCRdb reprocessed the 5' RACE reads with MiXCR, giving one entry per CDR3 protein. The profile covers about 220,000 distinct CDR3 sequences, with approximately 10% appearing a single time and approximately 20% taken by the ten largest. The origin of this receptor is a male donor with ankylosing spondylitis or in good health (not recorded which). This chain joins TRBV19 and TRBJ1-4; D not certain. Sample: blood, either unsorted or a sorted T cell fraction (not recorded which). The CDR3: CASSIDGHSGGEKLFF. CDR3 nucleotides: TGTGCCAGTAGTATAGATGGTCACTCGGGAGGCGAAAAACTGTTTTTT.